What follows are 5 T cell receptor beta chains derived from one specimen sequenced in a study of T cell responses to AZD1222 COVID-19 vaccine. Repertoires were generated with immunoSEQ multiplex PCR, while TCRdb's copy carries only in-frame clones and drops some. The sample lists approximately 120,000 clones, about 90% occurring once. This material consisted of peripheral blood, taken on day 0 of AZD1222 vaccination. The source is an adult in good health.

V usage is TRBV28 and J usage is TRBJ2-7; 9 positions match TRBD2. The CDR3 has 16 residues. With 6 bases clipped from V and 2 bases from J, the junction kept 11 bases outside the gene matches. Germline V lookup: CDR1 MDHEN, CDR2 SYDVKM. The DNA of the CDR3 is TGTGCCAGCAGATCAGAGAGCGGGAGGAATCCCTACGAGCAGTACTTC. Translation gives CASRSESGRNPYEQYF.

The chain uses TRBV5-1 and TRBJ2-7, with 10 bases matching TRBD2. Germline V gene data show CDR1 as SGHRS and CDR2 as YFSETQ. This CDR3 has 14 residues. V lost 4 bases and J lost 3; bases outside the gene matches: 4. CDR3 amino acids: CASSLRTSGYEQYF. CDR3 nucleotide sequence: TGCGCCAGCAGCCTTAGGACTAGCGGCTACGAGCAGTACTTC.

The chain uses TRBV3-1 (or the pseudogene TRBV3-2) and TRBJ1-5; D ambiguous. V was clipped by 1 base and J by 3 bases, with 13 bases between them. The CDR3 has 16 residues. Germline loops: CDR1 LGHDT, CDR2 YNNKEL (reference sequence). CDR3 sequence: CASSQGLAGNNQPQHF. CDR3 DNA: TGTGCCAGCAGCCAAGGTTTGGCAGGCAACAATCAGCCCCAGCATTTT.

This chain links TRBV6-2 or TRBV6-3 with TRBJ1-5; D remains ambiguous. Germline V gene sequence: CDR1 MNHEY, CDR2 SVGEGT. The CDR3 is made up of 12 amino acids. Trimming removed 4 bases from V and 2 bases from J, with 3 bases in between. The CDR3 spells CASSWGNQPQHF. CDR3 nucleotide sequence: TGTGCCAGCAGTTGGGGCAATCAGCCCCAGCATTTT.

This sequence joins TRBV15 and TRBJ1-5; 9 bases agree with TRBD1. Germline trimming cut 1 base from V and 0 bases from J; bases unmatched to any gene: 4. The V gene's germline CDR1 is LNHNV and CDR2 YYDKDF (reference sequence). The CDR3 is 17 residues long. The CDR3 is CATSRGTGDYSNQPQHF. The CDR3 DNA follows: TGTGCCACCAGCAGAGGGACAGGGGATTATAGCAATCAGCCCCAGCATTTT. Looking up the rest from reference TRBV15 and TRBJ1-5 gives the full variable domain: DAMVIQNPRYQVTQFGKPVTLSCSQTLNHNVMYWYQQKSSQAPKLLFHYYDKDFNNEADTPDNFQSRRPNTSFCFLDIRSPGLGDTAMYLCATSRGTGDYSNQPQHFGDGTRLSIL.